These 22 T cell receptor beta chains were all obtained from the same sample, sequenced in a study of shared clonotypes between healthy human individuals. TCRdb keeps only in-frame clones here, not all; method: immunoSEQ multiplex PCR. This table holds roughly 2 million clones, roughly 94% found once. The sample comprised naive CD4+ T cells sorted from blood. Stated subset: CD45RA+ positively selected. The receptors here all came from a man aged 18 to 30 in good health.

The chain recombines TRBV13 with TRBJ2-4; TRBD2 matches 11 bases. CDR3 size: 16 residues. Germline CDR1 and CDR2: PRHDT and FYEKMQ (reference sequence). The ends lost 5 bases at V and 1 base at J; junction bases unmatched: 4. The CDR3 region is CASSPRTSGAKNIQYF. The CDR3 bases are TGTGCCAGCAGCCCCCGGACTAGCGGGGCCAAAAACATTCAGTACTTC.

A remark on this clone: At the DNA level, this CDR3 is encoded by other sequences in the same sample as well. This chain uses TRBV7-3 with TRBJ2-1; D not resolved. The germline V and J ends were trimmed by 4 bases and 7 bases, with 5 bases remaining between them. Germline values: CDR1 SGHTA, CDR2 FQGTGA. The CDR3 length is 11 residues. The CDR3 nucleotides read TGTGCCAGCAGCTCTGGTAATGAGCAGTTCTTC. Translating it yields CASSSGNEQFF.

The V and J genes are TRBV6-5 and TRBJ1-4, with 7 positions matching TRBD1. The CDR3 loop spans 15 amino acids. V was pared by 3 bases and J by 10 bases, with 11 bases of the junction left unmatched. Germline V CDR1 and CDR2: MNHEY, SVGAGI. CDR3 amino acids: CASSYLQGKGAKLFF. CDR3 coding DNA: TGTGCCAGCAGTTATCTGCAGGGGAAGGGGGCAAAACTGTTTTTT.

In regard to this clone: The sample holds other DNA sequences that translate to the same CDR3. The chain uses TRBV18 and TRBJ2-1, with 11 nucleotides matching TRBD2. J lost 6 bases, V lost 3 bases, and 4 bases had no gene match. The CDR3 covers 15 residues. Germline CDR1 and CDR2: KGHSH and LQKENI. The DNA of the CDR3 is TGTGCCAGCTCACCTGGGACTAGCGGACGCAATGAGCAGTTCTTC. Translating gives CASSPGTSGRNEQFF. Full variable domain (missing parts from reference TRBV18 and TRBJ2-1): NAGVMQNPRHLVRRRGQEARLRCSPMKGHSHVYWYRQLPEEGLKFMVYLQKENIIDESGMPKERFSAEFPKEGPSILRIQQVVRGDSAAYFCASSPGTSGRNEQFFGPGTRLTVL.

The table lists this clone with a count of one. V gene TRBV11-3 combines with J gene TRBJ2-3; no definite D call. Germline V lookup: CDR1 SGHNT, CDR2 YENEEA. This CDR3 has 13 amino acids. The ends were cut back, 4 bases at V and 3 bases at J, with 8 bases in the middle. The CDR3: CASSSAKTDTQYF. The CDR3 nucleotides are TGTGCCAGCAGCTCCGCAAAGACAGATACGCAGTATTTT.

The chain has TRBV25-1 and TRBJ2-5, with TRBD2 as a possible D gene (6 bases). Germline-derived CDR1 and CDR2 are MGHDK and SYGVNS. Trimming took 4 bases from V and 5 from J, leaving 14 bases between them. CDR3 length: 14 amino acids. In DNA form, the CDR3 reads TGTGCCAGCAGTGGAGGACTACCGGGGGAGACCCAGTACTTC. This translates into CASSGGLPGETQYF.

This sequence joins TRBV19 and TRBJ2-2; TRBD1 matches 8 bases. CDR3 length equals 15 residues. CDR1 LNHDA and CDR2 SQIVND come from the germline V gene (reference sequence). V was clipped by 5 bases and J by 3 bases; unmatched bases: 5. The CDR3 region is CASSQLDRDTGELFF. The CDR3 region has the DNA TGTGCCAGTAGTCAACTGGACAGGGACACCGGGGAGCTGTTTTTT.

The chain couples TRBV5-6 to TRBJ2-2, with 7 bases matching TRBD2. Germline CDR1 reads SGHDT; CDR2 reads YYEEEE. This CDR3 is built from 14 residues. After removal of 0 bases from V and 5 bases from J, the junction contained 1 base not matched to a gene. In DNA form, the CDR3 reads TGTGCCAGCAGCTTGGGACTAGCAACCGGGGAGCTGTTTTTT. Its translation: CASSLGLATGELFF.

This chain connects TRBV4-1 to TRBJ1-6, with 8 positions matching TRBD1. In germline, CDR1 is MGHRA, CDR2 YSYEKL. Trimming took 4 bases from V and 9 from J; bases not matched to a gene: 11. This CDR3 region has 16 residues. The CDR3 nucleotides are TGCGCCAGCAGCCTAGAAACGACAGGGGAGTTTTCACCCCTCCACTTT. This encodes CASSLETTGEFSPLHF.

In its sample, this clone was seen once. The genes are TRBV19 and TRBJ2-7, with 7 nucleotides matching TRBD2. CDR1 LNHDA and CDR2 SQIVND come from the germline V gene (reference sequence). The CDR3 sequence is 14 residues long. Trimming cost V 2 bases and J 5 bases; bases outside gene matches: 6. The CDR3 DNA sequence: TGTGCCAGTAGTATACTGCTACTAGCGAACGAGCAGTACTTC. Translated: CASSILLLANEQYF.

The CDR3 loop reads CASRPRWDSINEKLFF. The CDR3 DNA sequence: TGTGCCAGCAGACCTAGATGGGACAGTATTAATGAAAAACTGTTTTTT. J is TRBJ1-4 and V is TRBV28; 7 bases are a match to TRBD1. The CDR3 has 16 residues. Germline V CDR1 and CDR2: MDHEN, SYDVKM. V shed 6 bases, J shed 4 bases, and the junction held 11 bases outside the gene matches.

The chain employs TRBV30 and TRBJ1-4; the D gene is possibly TRBD1 (5 bases). This CDR3 spans 16 amino acids. With 0 bases removed from V and 0 bases from J, the gap between germline ends came to 11 bases. Germline V gene lookup returns CDR1 GTSNPN and CDR2 SVGIG (reference sequence). CDR3: CAWSVGVSATNEKLFF. CDR3 bases: TGTGCCTGGAGTGTAGGGGTTAGTGCAACTAATGAAAAACTGTTTTTT.

This chain uses TRBV4-3 with TRBJ2-3; D assignment may be TRBD1 or TRBD2 (6 bases each). V dropped 1 base and J dropped 9 bases, with 11 bases sitting between them. The CDR3 covers 13 residues. In germline, CDR1 is LGHNA, CDR2 YSLEER. CDR3: CASSQAGEDTQYF. The CDR3 region has the DNA TGCGCCAGCAGCCAAGCAGGGGAGGACACGCAGTATTTT.

Here the CDR3 DNA reads TGTGCCAGCAGTTTATCTGGGACAGGGGTCGACGAGCAGTACTTC. It codes for CASSLSGTGVDEQYF. The chain carries TRBV27 and TRBJ2-7, with 10 nucleotides matching TRBD1. V lost 0 bases, J lost 5 bases, and 4 bases stayed unmatched. The CDR3 has 15 amino acids. The germline V gene has CDR1 MNHEY and CDR2 SMNVEV (reference sequence).

V usage is TRBV10-3 and J usage is TRBJ2-3; a possible D gene is TRBD2 (5 bases). Germline-derived CDR1 and CDR2 are ENHRY and SYGVKD. Trimming took 5 bases from V and 2 from J, leaving 8 bases between them. This CDR3 spans 13 amino acids. The CDR3 DNA sequence: TGTGCCATCAGTCACGGGATCACAGATACGCAGTATTTT. Encoded protein: CAISHGITDTQYF.

The rearrangement uses TRBV28 and TRBJ2-7, with D tentatively TRBD2 (6 bases). CDR3 length: 13 amino acids. Germline V gene sequence: CDR1 MDHEN, CDR2 SYDVKM. Trimming left V 1 base short and J 4 bases short, with 8 bases between. The chain's CDR3 is CASSLSAGYEQYF. CDR3 in DNA: TGTGCCAGCAGTTTATCGGCGGGGTACGAGCAGTACTTC. The whole variable domain, remainder taken from reference TRBV28 and TRBJ2-7, is DVKVTQSSRYLVKRTGEKVFLECVQDMDHENMFWYRQDPGLGLRLIYFSYDVKMKEKGDIPEGYSVSREKKERFSLILESASTNQTSMYLCASSLSAGYEQYFGPGTRLTVT.

On this clone: One base away lies a much larger clone, so this may be a sequencing read error. The chain uses TRBV18 and TRBJ2-3; D unclear. The CDR3 contains 11 residues. Trimming pared 5 bases from V and 2 bases from J, leaving 2 bases between. The germline gives CDR1 KGHSH, CDR2 LQKENI. Here the CDR3 DNA reads TGTGCCAGCTCAAACACAGATACGCAGTATTTT. Protein: CASSNTDTQYF.

This clone was recorded only once. The chain is built from TRBV25-1 and TRBJ1-5; D is unclear. Germline V lookup: CDR1 MGHDK, CDR2 SYGVNS. Trimming removed 5 bases from V and 2 bases from J, with 4 bases in between. The CDR3 length is 12 residues. In DNA form, the CDR3 reads TGTGCCAGCAGTACCCGCAATCAGCCCCAGCATTTT. It specifies CASSTRNQPQHF.

A single count supports this clone. The chain links TRBV30 to TRBJ1-2, with D hard to call. V dropped 1 base and J dropped 4 bases, with 10 bases sitting between them. The CDR3 spans 13 residues. Looked up from germline, CDR1 is GTSNPN and CDR2 is SVGIG (reference sequence). The CDR3 sequence is CAWSAGPVYGYTF. CDR3 DNA sequence: TGTGCCTGGAGTGCCGGACCGGTCTATGGCTACACCTTC.

The chain employs TRBV28 and TRBJ2-3; TRBD2 aligns across 9 bases. V dropped 6 bases and J dropped 6; count of bases not matched to a gene: 10. Germline assignment: CDR1 MDHEN and CDR2 SYDVKM. The CDR3 length is 15 residues. CDR3 DNA: TGTGCCAGCAGCCCGCATAGCGGGGGAGAGGATACGCAGTATTTT. This codes for CASSPHSGGEDTQYF.

The chain combines TRBV7-9 with TRBJ1-6, with D possibly matching TRBD1 (5 bases). This CDR3 region has 15 residues. Germline CDR1 is SEHNR and CDR2 is FQNEAQ (reference sequence). The V end was cut by 2 bases, the J end by 8 bases, with 13 bases between. The CDR3 DNA follows: TGTGCCAGCAGCTTATTCGAGGGGCCACATTCACCCCTCCACTTT. Its translation is CASSLFEGPHSPLHF.

The chain combines TRBV7-9 with TRBJ1-2, with 7 positions matching TRBD1. The V segment lost 5 bases and the J segment 0 bases; nucleotides outside the gene matches: 0. This CDR3 is 13 amino acids long. CDR1 is SEHNR and CDR2 is FQNEAQ in the germline V gene (reference sequence). The chain's CDR3 is CASSGTANYGYTF. The CDR3 DNA follows: TGTGCCAGCAGCGGGACAGCTAACTATGGCTACACCTTC. Together with reference TRBV7-9 and TRBJ1-2, the CDR3 gives the full variable domain: DTGVSQNPRHKITKRGQNVTFRCDPISEHNRLYWYRQTLGQGPEFLTYFQNEAQLEKSRLLSDRFSAERPKGSFSTLEIQRTEQGDSAMYLCASSGTANYGYTFGSGTRLTVV.